This TCR beta chain was identified in a study of tumor-infiltrating lymphocytes in primary liver carcinoma. Study-level background: The study included patients who were men and women aged 30 to 69 years.

Germline-derived CDR1 and CDR2 are SQVTM and ANQGSEA. The CDR3 contains 15 residues. Starting material of 450 to 500 ng total RNA yielded TCR beta cDNA via a constant-region primer. Slightly modified ARM-PCR, run as three nested multiplex PCR rounds, produced the TCR beta libraries. The opening two PCR rounds, approximately 10 cycles each, paired TRBV1-TRBV30 forward primers with a C-beta reverse primer. TCRdb recomputed calls from the multiplex PCR reads with MiXCR, one row per CDR3 protein. Found here are under 85,000 distinct CDR3 sequences, around 70% of them singletons; the top ten hold just under 20%. Scientists recovered RNA and DNA together from around 20-30 mg of unsorted bulk tissue. Donors were untreated and chronically infected with HBV.

This sequence joins TRBV29-1 and TRBJ2-1; 7 bases line up with TRBD1. Material for sequencing was liver tumor tissue from sampling region 1. Documented subset: tumor region T1, superior pole. The receptor's source is a man in his forties or fifties with primary liver carcinoma and hepatitis B virus infection. The CDR3 reads CSVERRDRCCNEQFF. CDR3 in DNA: TGCAGTGTCGAGCGCCGGGACAGATGTTGCAATGAGCAGTTCTTC.